These 31 T cell receptor beta chains came from one sample sequenced in a study of human CD8 memory T cell subsets. UMI-labeled 5' RACE was the method by which TCR beta libraries were made. No DNA is given; TCRdb re-called the 5' RACE reads and lists each CDR3 protein once. Its listing shows about 18,000 distinct CDR3 sequences. Sequenced: CD8+ T cells from PBMCs. These receptors were taken from a human donor in good health.

This sequence joins TRBV20-1 and TRBJ2-1; TCRdb lists TRBD1, though no DNA is available to test this call. Germline V CDR1 and CDR2: DFQATT, SNEGSKA (reference sequence). The CDR3 is made up of 16 amino acids. Here the CDR3 reads CSARDPRRVQHGEQFF.

This chain links TRBV5-1 with TRBJ1-5. The germline V gene encodes CDR1 SGHRS and CDR2 YFSETQ. The CDR3 covers 14 residues. CDR3 protein: CASSLSGRNQPQHF.

This clonotype ranks as medium-sized in terms of frequency. The chain combines TRBV25-1 with TRBJ2-3. CDR1 and CDR2 from the germline V gene are MGHDK and SYGVNS. The CDR3 contains 11 residues. The CDR3 sequence is CASSGVDTQYF.

The rearrangement links TRBV7-9 to TRBJ2-3; the D call of TRBD2 rests on TCRdb alone, since no DNA is present to check it. Germline assignment: CDR1 SEHNR and CDR2 FQNEAQ (reference sequence). There are 21 residues in the CDR3. This chain's CDR3 is CASSTTLPGTSGGSLADTQYF.

The CDR3 spells CASSQGSGGETQYF. The rearrangement links TRBV4-2 to TRBJ2-5; no DNA is available, so the TRBD1 call from TCRdb remains unchecked. This CDR3 comprises 14 residues. Germline V lookup: CDR1 LGHNA, CDR2 YNFKEQ.

The CDR3: CASSLQVGSTEAFF. This chain joins TRBV5-4 and TRBJ1-1. CDR3 length: 14 amino acids. The germline gives CDR1 SGHNT, CDR2 YYREEE (reference sequence).

The V call is TRBV6-1, the J call TRBJ2-3; TCRdb selects TRBD1, and the lack of DNA leaves this call unchecked. The CDR3 is 16 amino acids. CDR1 MNHNS and CDR2 SASEGT come from the germline V gene. The CDR3 is CASSEFIGRGEDTQYF.

The chain has TRBV4-1 and TRBJ2-7. Germline values: CDR1 MGHRA, CDR2 YSYEKL. The CDR3 runs 14 residues. CDR3 protein: CASSQIKSSYEQYF.

V gene TRBV7-2 combines with J gene TRBJ2-1. The CDR3 runs to 12 residues. Germline CDR1 SGHTA, CDR2 FQGNSA. The CDR3 sequence is CASSLGSDEQFF.

The rearrangement links TRBV12-3 or TRBV12-4 to TRBJ2-7; TCRdb's assignment of TRBD1 cannot be checked, as there is no DNA. This CDR3 spans 17 amino acids. Here the CDR3 reads CASSQSAGTGSSYEQYF.

The V gene is TRBV12-3 or TRBV12-4, the J gene TRBJ2-3. This CDR3 has 12 amino acids. The CDR3 reads CASARSTDTQYF.

In terms of frequency, this clonotype is medium-sized. The J gene is TRBJ2-7, the V gene TRBV7-6; TCRdb proposes TRBD1, but this gene call is untestable without DNA. The CDR3 runs to 15 residues. Per the germline V gene, CDR1 is SGHVS and CDR2 is FNYEAQ. This chain's CDR3 is CASILTGTGSSEQYF.

The chain joins TRBV19 to TRBJ2-7. Germline loops: CDR1 LNHDA, CDR2 SQIVND (reference sequence). This CDR3 comprises 14 residues. CDR3 in amino acids: CASSNKGSSYEQYF. Filled out from reference TRBV19 and TRBJ2-7, the complete variable domain reads DGGITQSPKYLFRKEGQNVTLSCEQNLNHDAMYWYRQDPGQGLRLIYYSQIVNDFQKGDIAEGYSVSREKKESFPLTVTSAQKNPTAFYLCASSNKGSSYEQYFGPGTRLTVT.

The gene calls are TRBV18 and TRBJ2-7. Germline V CDR1 and CDR2: KGHSH, LQKENI. This CDR3 contains 13 residues. CDR3 sequence: CASSPQGWYEQYF.

V gene TRBV7-6 combines with J gene TRBJ2-5; TCRdb's D call of TRBD1 is untestable without DNA. Germline CDR1 is SGHVS and CDR2 is FNYEAQ. The CDR3 runs 15 residues. The chain's CDR3 is CASSSNRDRGETQYF.

J is TRBJ2-7 and V is TRBV13; TCRdb names TRBD1, which stays unverified in the absence of DNA. Per germline, CDR1 PRHDT and CDR2 FYEKMQ (reference sequence). The CDR3 has 14 residues. CDR3 region: CASSYAGSRYEQYF.

The CDR3 region is CASSESYGGGYNEQFF. The chain carries TRBV9 and TRBJ2-1; TCRdb's D call, TRBD2, is unchecked because there is no DNA. Germline loops: CDR1 SGDLS, CDR2 YYNGEE. The CDR3 consists of 16 residues. The full variable domain, with the rest looked up from reference TRBV9 and TRBJ2-1, is DSGVTQTPKHLITATGQRVTLRCSPRSGDLSVYWYQQSLDQGLQFLIQYYNGEERAKGNILERFSAQQFPDLHSELNLSSLELGDSALYFCASSESYGGGYNEQFFGPGTRLTVL.

By frequency, this clonotype registers medium-sized. The gene calls are TRBV4-3 and TRBJ2-1; there is no DNA to check the TCRdb D call of TRBD1. Looked up from germline, CDR1 is LGHNA and CDR2 is YSLEER. The CDR3 runs 21 residues. The chain's CDR3 is CASSQDLLGRTNLFSYNEQFF.

This chain links TRBV4-3 with TRBJ1-4. The CDR3 has 13 residues. Germline V CDR1 and CDR2: LGHNA, YSLEER. CDR3 sequence reads: CASSQAHTEKLFF.

This chain uses TRBV7-3 with TRBJ2-1; without DNA, the TCRdb call of TRBD1 cannot be checked. This CDR3 contains 15 residues. The germline V gene encodes CDR1 SGHTA and CDR2 FQGTGA. The CDR3: CASSPEGLGINEQFF.

The V call is TRBV6-2 or TRBV6-3, the J call TRBJ2-3. Per the germline V gene, CDR1 is MNHEY and CDR2 is SVGEGT. CDR3 length: 15 residues. CDR3 sequence reads: CASSYSGESTDTQYF.

V gene TRBV6-2 or TRBV6-3 combines with J gene TRBJ1-1. CDR3 length: 11 residues. Germline V gene lookup returns CDR1 MNHEY and CDR2 SVGEGT. The CDR3 here is CASKRNTEAFF.

This chain uses TRBV10-1 with TRBJ2-3. Germline V gene data show CDR1 as WNHNN and CDR2 as SYGVQD (reference sequence). The CDR3 length is 15 residues. The CDR3: CASSESIGSTDTQYF.

This chain uses TRBV14 with TRBJ2-1; TCRdb names TRBD1, which stays unverified in the absence of DNA. Per the germline V gene, CDR1 is SGHDN and CDR2 is FVKESK. There are 16 residues in the CDR3. CDR3 sequence reads: CASSQVTGKGANEQFF. Drawing the rest from reference TRBV14 and TRBJ2-1, the complete variable domain is EAGVTQFPSHSVIEKGQTVTLRCDPISGHDNLYWYRRVMGKEIKFLLHFVKESKQDESGMPNNRFLAERTGGTYSTLKVQPAELEDSGVYFCASSQVTGKGANEQFFGPGTRLTVL.

The chain has TRBV28 and TRBJ2-1; the TRBD2 assignment by TCRdb is unverifiable without DNA. The CDR3 consists of 18 residues. Per germline, CDR1 MDHEN and CDR2 SYDVKM. This CDR3 reads CASSFPGLAGRSYNEQFF.

This sequence joins TRBV27 and TRBJ2-1; with no DNA, the TCRdb D assignment of TRBD2 cannot be verified. Per the germline V gene, CDR1 is MNHEY and CDR2 is SMNVEV (reference sequence). The CDR3 covers 15 residues. The CDR3 protein is CASSFGTSGSDEQFF.

The rearrangement links TRBV7-6 to TRBJ2-1. CDR1 is SGHVS, CDR2 FNYEAQ, per germline. The CDR3 length is 13 residues. CDR3: CASSLGSVNEQFF.

This chain connects TRBV11-2 to TRBJ1-5; with no DNA, the TCRdb D assignment of TRBD1 cannot be verified. Germline CDR1 reads SGHAT; CDR2 reads FQNNGV. CDR3 length: 15 residues. The CDR3 reads CASSLTGLGNQPQHF.

The rearrangement uses TRBV7-2 and TRBJ2-3; lacking DNA, the TRBD2 call made by TCRdb goes unchecked. The length of the CDR3 is 16 residues. Looked up from germline, CDR1 is SGHTA and CDR2 is FQGNSA. CDR3: CASSKSGLAGADTQYF. Filled out from reference TRBV7-2 and TRBJ2-3, the complete variable domain reads GAGVSQSPSNKVTEKGKDVELRCDPISGHTALYWYRQSLGQGLEFLIYFQGNSAPDKSGLPSDRFSAERTGGSVSTLTIQRTQQEDSAVYLCASSKSGLAGADTQYFGPGTRLTVL.

The CDR3 is CASSPTTDDNSPLHF. The chain couples TRBV7-8 to TRBJ1-6; with no DNA, the TCRdb D assignment of TRBD1 cannot be verified. Per germline, CDR1 SGHVS and CDR2 FQNEAQ. The CDR3 totals 15 residues.

J is TRBJ2-1 and V is TRBV7-6; TCRdb's assignment of TRBD2 cannot be checked, as there is no DNA. Germline V gives CDR1 SGHVS, CDR2 FNYEAQ. This CDR3 has 17 residues. This CDR3 is CASSPDPSLGPGNEQFF.